The 20 T cell receptor beta chains below were found in one sample sequenced in a study of regulatory T cells in long-lasting Graves disease. Assembly of TCR beta libraries relied on iRepertoire HTBI primers together with Arm-PCR of CDR3 regions. In TCRdb, the multiplex PCR reads were re-called with MiXCR into one record per CDR3 protein. The sample lists more than 650,000 distinct CDR3 sequences; about 32% were seen once. The time point was: persistent/refractory GD, antithyroid drugs over 5 years with positive TRAb. RNA extracted from PBMCs served as the sequencing template. Sequencing used peripheral blood mononuclear cells (PBMCs), obtained when the disease was refractory, from a patient treated with antithyroid drugs. These receptors all stem from a female donor with Graves disease.

This clonotype occurred many times. The chain is built from TRBV28 and TRBJ2-7; 7 bases map to TRBD2. V gave up 5 bases and J gave up 7 bases; unmatched junction bases: 8. The CDR3 totals 13 residues. Per the germline V gene, CDR1 is MDHEN and CDR2 is SYDVKM. CDR3 residues: CASSHTLAWEQYF. CDR3 coding DNA: TGTGCCAGCAGTCACACACTAGCGTGGGAGCAGTACTTC.

V and J are TRBV30 and TRBJ1-4; 10 bases are shared with TRBD1. Trimming took 0 bases from V and 5 from J; bases not matched to a gene: 3. The germline V gene encodes CDR1 GTSNPN and CDR2 SVGIG (reference sequence). The CDR3 covers 15 residues. The CDR3 bases are TGTGCCTGGAGTGTCCGGACAGGGGGGAATGAAAAACTGTTTTTT. It specifies CAWSVRTGGNEKLFF.

This clonotype showed up many times. V gene TRBV3-1 combines with J gene TRBJ1-1; D call uncertain. The CDR3 extends over 12 amino acids. Trimming stripped 1 base from V and 6 bases from J, with 6 bases between. CDR1 is LGHDT, CDR2 YNNKEL, per germline (reference sequence). For the CDR3, the DNA is TGTGCCAGCAGCCAAGGGTACTCTGAAGCTTTCTTT. The encoded protein is CASSQGYSEAFF.

This clonotype was picked up many times. The chain has TRBV6-1 and TRBJ1-2, with D tentatively TRBD1 (5 bases). V dropped 6 bases and J dropped 4 bases, with 12 bases sitting between them. The CDR3 sequence is 13 residues long. CDR1 is MNHNS, CDR2 SASEGT, per germline. CDR3 sequence reads: CASRMGVGYGYTF. CDR3 coding DNA: TGTGCCAGCAGGATGGGGGTTGGCTATGGCTACACCTTC.

This clonotype was seen only a few times. This sequence joins TRBV30 and TRBJ1-4, with 8 bases lining up with TRBD1. The CDR3 contains 15 residues. Germline V lookup: CDR1 GTSNPN, CDR2 SVGIG (reference sequence). Losses at the gene ends were 0 bases for V and 8 bases for J; bases not matched to a gene: 8. The CDR3 protein is CAWSVGNRGSEKLFF. CDR3 sequence (DNA): TGTGCCTGGAGTGTTGGGAACAGGGGGAGCGAAAAACTGTTTTTT.

A note on this clonotype: The conserved closing phenylalanine or tryptophan is absent in this CDR3, likely reflecting a read error. The chain has TRBV6-2 or TRBV6-3 and TRBJ1-5; TRBD1 agrees at 7 bases. Germline V CDR1 and CDR2: MNHEY, SVGEGT. V lost 7 bases, J lost 7 bases, and 13 bases stayed unmatched. This CDR3 has 15 residues. CDR3 amino acids: CASNPRGQGRQPQHL. DNA of the CDR3: TGTGCCAGCAACCCGAGGGGGCAGGGTAGGCAGCCCCAGCATCTT.

This clonotype came up a few times. The V call is TRBV27, the J call TRBJ2-7, with 9 bases lining up with TRBD1. Per the germline V gene, CDR1 is MNHEY and CDR2 is SMNVEV (reference sequence). V shed 1 base and J 6 bases; nucleotides not matched to a gene: 13. The CDR3 totals 17 residues. CDR3 coding DNA: TGTGCCAGCAGTTTATTACTGACCGGGACAGGGAACGTCGAGCAGTACTTC. It encodes CASSLLLTGTGNVEQYF.

V and J are TRBV5-1 and TRBJ1-6, with D uncertain. With 4 bases removed from V and 7 bases from J, the gap between germline ends came to 9 bases. Germline values: CDR1 SGHRS, CDR2 YFSETQ. The CDR3 spans 13 residues. DNA of the CDR3: TGCGCCAGCAGCCCCTACGAAAATTCACCCCTCCACTTT. It is translated as CASSPYENSPLHF.

The sample holds many counts of this clonotype. The genes are TRBV6-1 and TRBJ2-2, with 9 bases lining up with TRBD2. J lost 4 bases, V lost 1 base, and 4 bases had no gene match. Germline CDR1 MNHNS, CDR2 SASEGT. The CDR3 runs 16 residues. The CDR3 is CASSEGVREGTGELFF. The CDR3 DNA reads as TGTGCCAGCAGTGAAGGTGTGCGGGAGGGCACCGGGGAGCTGTTTTTT.

DNA of the CDR3: TGTGCCAGCTCACGAACGACAGATAACTATGGCTACACCTTC. This sequence encodes CASSRTTDNYGYTF. The rearrangement joins TRBV18 to TRBJ1-2, with D possibly TRBD1 on 5 matching bases. This CDR3 has 14 amino acids. V was pared by 4 bases and J by 1 base, with 10 bases between. Germline V CDR1 and CDR2: KGHSH, LQKENI.

This clonotype has a handful of counts. The chain recombines TRBV6-1 with TRBJ1-1, with D uncertain. CDR3 length: 13 amino acids. The V gene lost 7 bases and the J gene lost 1 base, with 10 bases spanning the gap. The V gene's germline CDR1 is MNHNS and CDR2 SASEGT. The CDR3 loop reads CASTTRENTEAFF. CDR3 DNA: TGTGCCAGCACCACGCGAGAGAACACTGAAGCTTTCTTT.

The V gene is TRBV3-1, the J gene TRBJ2-5; TRBD2 agrees at 11 bases. Germline loops: CDR1 LGHDT, CDR2 YNNKEL (reference sequence). CDR3 length: 15 residues. V trimming: 1 base; J trimming: 4 bases; junction bases outside the gene matches: 2. CDR3: CASSQVGTSGETQYF. As DNA, the CDR3 is TGTGCCAGCAGCCAAGTCGGGACTAGCGGAGAGACCCAGTACTTC.

This clonotype has just a few counts. The genes are TRBV30 and TRBJ1-1, with TRBD1 identical over 8 bases. V lost 3 bases and J lost 10; bases outside the gene matches: 4. The length of the CDR3 is 11 residues. Looked up from germline, CDR1 is GTSNPN and CDR2 is SVGIG (reference sequence). This chain's CDR3 is CAWRQQGGAFF. DNA for the CDR3: TGTGCCTGGAGGCAACAGGGGGGAGCTTTCTTT.

This clonotype was seen only once. This chain links TRBV4-1 with TRBJ1-5; D not resolved. The CDR3 spans 14 residues. From germline, CDR1 is MGHRA and CDR2 YSYEKL. The germline V and J ends were trimmed by 1 base and 9 bases, with 13 bases remaining between them. The CDR3 region is CASSQGRAIGPQHF. The CDR3 DNA reads as TGCGCCAGCAGCCAAGGGAGAGCGATCGGGCCCCAGCATTTT.

As to this clonotype: The junction does not match germline at one end; this may be a read error. The chain has TRBV6-5 and TRBJ2-7; a weak D match, TRBD1 (5 bases). Germline CDR1 MNHEY, CDR2 SVGAGI. The CDR3 contains 13 residues. The CDR3 coding sequence is TGTGCCAGCAGTGACTCGTTAGGGGACGAGCAGTACTTC. It is translated as CASSDSLGDEQYF.

This clonotype was counted at least ten times. The chain carries TRBV29-1 and TRBJ1-5; D uncertain. CDR1 SQVTM and CDR2 ANQGSEA come from the germline V gene. The germline V and J ends were trimmed by 4 bases and 5 bases, with 9 bases remaining between them. This CDR3 is 12 amino acids long. Written as DNA, the CDR3 is TGCAGCGTTGGGCACCAAGATCAGCCCCAGCATTTT. Protein: CSVGHQDQPQHF.

This clonotype was picked up a small number of times. This CDR3 reads CATSRNKVVGNTIYF. CDR3 in DNA: TGTGCCACCAGCAGAAACAAGGTGGTCGGAAACACCATATATTTT. The chain is built from TRBV15 and TRBJ1-3; D gene uncertain. This CDR3 comprises 15 residues. The V and J ends lost 2 bases and 4 bases respectively, with 12 bases between them. CDR1 and CDR2 (germline): LNHNV, YYDKDF (reference sequence).

The chain employs TRBV11-2 and TRBJ2-7; TRBD1 matches at 7 bases. The ends lost 1 base at V and 2 bases at J; junction bases unmatched: 29. Germline V gives CDR1 SGHAT, CDR2 FQNNGV. CDR3 length equals 23 residues. For the CDR3, the DNA is TGTGCCAGCAGCTTAGTTTCGCTTGGGGAGACAGGGATTTCATCCTACGGTGCCTACGAGCAGTACTTC. Protein: CASSLVSLGETGISSYGAYEQYF.

J is TRBJ1-5 and V is TRBV19; tentatively, D is TRBD1 (6 bases). V was pared by 10 bases and J by 5 bases, with 15 bases between. The CDR3 spans 13 residues. Germline V gene lookup returns CDR1 LNHDA and CDR2 SQIVND (reference sequence). CDR3 bases: TGTGCCACTACGAGGGGGGTCTATCAGCCCCAGCATTTT. This translates into CATTRGVYQPQHF.

The V call is TRBV12-3 or TRBV12-4, the J call TRBJ1-5; D is possibly TRBD1 (5 bases). V lost 7 bases to trimming and J lost 2 bases, with 12 bases between them. The CDR3 loop spans 14 amino acids. CDR3 nucleotides: TGTGCCAGCACCTCAGGGAACGGCAATCAGCCCCAGCATTTT. This encodes CASTSGNGNQPQHF.